The 11 T cell receptor beta chains in this list originate from one sample, sequenced in a study of T-cell memory formation after mild COVID-19 (TCRdb year 2021). Library preparation was by 5' RACE. This sample was sequenced with an Illumina NovaSeq 6000. TCRdb trimmed public reads at Q25 via fastp, called clones via MiXCR and kept in-frame beta chains. Identical CDR3 proteins give one entry, which carries the most common genes and DNA. The sample table contains about 430,000 distinct CDR3 sequences; only one count was recorded for around 24% of them. The ten most abundant clones make up roughly 8.7% of the sample. Sequencing was carried out using PBMCs or a T cell subset sorted from them (not recorded which). These receptors were taken from an adult woman who had mild COVID-19 (a few samples of this study predate the infection). The sample titles of this study are shuffled in the database, so cell type and time point are left out; the donor was told from shared clones.

CDR3 residues: CASSQAPGFTDTQYF. DNA of the CDR3: TGTGCCAGCAGCCAAGCTCCGGGGTTCACAGATACGCAGTATTTT. V gene TRBV4-2 combines with J gene TRBJ2-3; TRBD2 is a possible D gene (5 bases). This CDR3 has 15 amino acids. The germline V gene encodes CDR1 LGHNA and CDR2 YNFKEQ. Between the trimmed V and J ends, which lost 1 base and 2 bases, there was a span of 10 bases.

The rearrangement uses TRBV20-1 and TRBJ2-3; TRBD2 matches 7 bases. The trim removed 3 bases at V and 6 bases at J, leaving 15 bases unmatched. CDR3 size: 16 residues. CDR1 and CDR2 from the germline V gene are DFQATT and SNEGSKA (reference sequence). CDR3 residues: CSASPPQGGGSDTQYF. CDR3 nucleotides: TGCAGTGCTAGCCCGCCTCAAGGTGGCGGGAGTGATACGCAGTATTTT.

The rearrangement links TRBV5-1 to TRBJ2-1; D unresolved. Deletions cut 0 bases from V and 5 bases from J, with 9 bases between. The CDR3 has 14 residues. CDR1 is SGHRS, CDR2 YFSETQ, per germline. The CDR3 protein is CASSLVTGHNEQFF. The CDR3 DNA reads as TGCGCCAGCAGCTTGGTAACGGGCCACAATGAGCAGTTCTTC.

This clonotype came up once. This rearrangement joins TRBV9 to TRBJ2-5; 7 bases align to TRBD1. The ends lost 1 base at V and 2 bases at J; junction bases unmatched: 5. Germline V gene sequence: CDR1 SGDLS, CDR2 YYNGEE. The CDR3 spans 15 residues. CDR3 nucleotides: TGTGCCAGCAGCGTAACCCGGGACAGACAAGAGACCCAGTACTTC. It translates to CASSVTRDRQETQYF.

CDR3 in DNA: TGTGCCAGCAGCTCGGGAAGGGGACAGGAGTACAATGAGCAGTTCTTC. Amino acid sequence: CASSSGRGQEYNEQFF. This chain links TRBV7-6 with TRBJ2-1; 8 bases are shared with TRBD1. Trimming at V came to 4 bases and at J to 4 bases, leaving 9 bases not matched to a gene. Germline V CDR1 and CDR2: SGHVS, FNYEAQ. The CDR3 consists of 16 residues.

The table lists this clonotype with a count of one. The chain has TRBV6-6 and TRBJ2-5; D remains unclear. Trimming took off 8 bases at V and 3 bases at J, with 13 bases between the two ends. CDR1 and CDR2 (germline): MNHNY, SVGAGI (reference sequence). The CDR3 totals 13 residues. Here the CDR3 DNA reads TGTGCCAGCCGTCGATCAGGCGAAGAGACCCAGTACTTC. It specifies CASRRSGEETQYF.

The chain couples TRBV10-3 to TRBJ1-6; D remains ambiguous. Germline V lookup: CDR1 ENHRY, CDR2 SYGVKD. Trimming removed 0 bases at V and 4 bases at J, with 4 bases between. The CDR3 covers 14 residues. The CDR3 reads CAISESAYNSPLHF. The CDR3 region has the DNA TGTGCCATCAGTGAGTCGGCGTATAATTCACCCCTCCACTTT.

The chain carries TRBV12-3 or TRBV12-4 and TRBJ2-2; TRBD1 matches at 11 bases. The V and J ends lost 5 bases and 5 bases, in that order; junction bases with no gene match: 13. The CDR3 length is 18 residues. The CDR3 here is CASSPKNPGTGGTGELFF. In nucleotides, the CDR3 is TGTGCCAGCAGTCCAAAAAATCCCGGGACAGGGGGAACCGGGGAGCTGTTTTTT.

This chain links TRBV27 with TRBJ2-7; TRBD1 matches at 8 bases. The germline V gene has CDR1 MNHEY and CDR2 SMNVEV (reference sequence). V lost 6 bases, J lost 5 bases, and 9 bases stayed unmatched. The CDR3 is 14 residues long. The CDR3 loop is CASRDREPGHEQYF. The CDR3, as DNA: TGTGCCAGCAGGGACAGGGAGCCAGGCCACGAGCAGTACTTC.

The chain links TRBV13 to TRBJ1-5; no clear D. CDR3 length equals 13 residues. CDR1 PRHDT and CDR2 FYEKMQ come from the germline V gene (reference sequence). Trimming took off 0 bases at V and 10 bases at J, with 10 bases between the two ends. The CDR3 region has the DNA TGTGCCAGCAGCTTAGGCAGGTTCAACCCCCAGCATTTT. Its protein product is CASSLGRFNPQHF. The variable domain in full, with the rest retrieved from reference TRBV13 and TRBJ1-5, is AAGVIQSPRHLIKEKRETATLKCYPIPRHDTVYWYQQGPGQDPQFLISFYEKMQSDKGSIPDRFSAQQFSDYHSELNMSSLELGDSALYFCASSLGRFNPQHFGDGTRLSIL.

The CDR3: CASSLSSGGLQYF. CDR3 coding DNA: TGTGCCAGCAGCCTGTCTAGCGGGGGTCTGCAGTACTTC. The chain links TRBV3-1 to TRBJ2-7; 10 bases match TRBD2. The CDR3 has 13 amino acids. V lost 4 bases to trimming and J lost 9 bases; unmatched junction nucleotides: 6. Germline CDR1 LGHDT, CDR2 YNNKEL (reference sequence).